Given below is one TCR beta chain in context. The source of the sample is a study of shared T cell receptors in the human thymus. Assay: immunoSEQ multiplex PCR; the TCRdb copy retains only in-frame clones and omits some. The sample has some 640,000 clones; 87% are singletons. Per the germline V gene, CDR1 is SNHLY and CDR2 is FYNNEI. The CDR3 extends over 22 amino acids. Trimming cost V 1 base and J 4 bases, with 32 bases left between them. These same data were also listed under a study on human thymus T cells.

Sequencing used thymocytes. The rearrangement links TRBV2 to TRBJ1-3; D unclear. This receptor was identified in a boy younger than two with a congenital heart defect. In DNA form, the CDR3 reads TGTGCCAGCAGTGAAGGTCTTGGGCAAACAGTAGTTCGGGAGGATATCGGAAACACCATATATTTT. Its translation is CASSEGLGQTVVREDIGNTIYF.